This T cell receptor (beta chain) was captured by sequencing in a study of lymphopenia after photon versus proton radiotherapy. Study results and caveats: Post-nadir diversity loss with photons came from oligoclonal expansion, particularly CD8+ Temra cells. In patients who died, overall survival fell as post-nadir TCR diversity dropped more. Survival link was tested only in deceased patients; proton benefit remains a possibility. Relative stability marked proton patients; photon patients lost diversity and naive cells.

In regard to this clone: Its antigen is not known.

Here immunoSEQ multiplex PCR was the method, and the copy in TCRdb shows in-frame clones only, minus some. In the table there are 5,300 or so clones, 88% of which are singletons. Here the sequenced sample was peripheral blood, taken from a patient treated with photon-based radiotherapy. The sequence was obtained from a man in his thirties or forties with gastric cancer.

The CDR3 nucleotides are TGCGCCAGCAGCCAACGGGAGTCAAAGGACGAGCAGTACTTC. Translated, it gives CASSQRESKDEQYF. This chain connects TRBV4-3 to TRBJ2-7, with D perhaps TRBD2 (6 bases). The CDR3 is 14 residues long. Trimming left V 2 bases short and J 5 bases short, with 13 bases between. Germline CDR1 is LGHNA and CDR2 is YSLEER.